What follows is one TCR beta chain and its context. Generated by immunoSEQ multiplex PCR, the TCRdb table keeps only in-frame clones and is missing some. Among about 140,000 clones listed, 84% were seen once. These data are taken from a study of T cell responses to AZD1222 COVID-19 vaccine. This CDR3 region has 13 residues. V was pared by 3 bases and J by 7 bases, with 12 bases between. The germline V gene has CDR1 MNHEY and CDR2 SMNVEV (reference sequence). The genes are TRBV27 and TRBJ1-2; D uncertain. Sample: peripheral blood, taken on day 0 of AZD1222 vaccination. This TCR was recovered from an adult in good health. CDR3 amino acids: CASSFLLKGGYTF. The CDR3 nucleotides read TGTGCCAGCAGTTTTCTATTAAAGGGTGGCTACACCTTC.